This record covers a single TCR beta chain. Its antigen is unknown. There are 15 residues in the CDR3. With 3 bases clipped from V and 5 bases from J, the junction kept 6 bases outside the gene matches. The germline gives CDR1 LNHDA, CDR2 SQIVND (reference sequence). This sample stems from a study of T cell responses to AZD1222 COVID-19 vaccine. Some clones are missing from TCRdb's copy, which holds only in-frame ones; the method was immunoSEQ multiplex PCR. Among about 73,000 clones, 75% to 90% were seen once, and the ten largest hold 7.5% to 10%. Findings and limits, study-wide: Seropositivity was recorded at baseline in only six AZD1222 recipients. The donor cohort was predominantly white British with a female majority, and clonal diversity may have been underestimated.

Combined were second doses at about 4 or about 12 weeks. The V call is TRBV19, the J call TRBJ2-1, with 8 bases identical to TRBD2. This receptor was taken from an adult who received the AZD1222 COVID-19 vaccine. The sequencing here drew on peripheral blood, taken 28 days after the second AZD1222 dose. CDR3 protein: CASSMRLAGHNEQFF. In DNA form, the CDR3 reads TGTGCCAGTAGTATGCGGCTAGCGGGTCACAATGAGCAGTTCTTC.